The sample holds many counts of the clone carrying this TCR beta chain. Antigen unknown. The data originate from a study of T-cell reconstitution after alpha-beta-depleted transplantation in children. Overall study findings and caveats: Surviving recipient T cells and thymic progenitors produced the high day-60 TCRbeta diversity seen in some patients. It was reported that alpha-beta T cells came from several hundred expanded graft clones (about two months after transplant). From newly produced T cells came most of the T-cell counts and diversity one year after transplant.

As it was prepared, the TCRbeta library received unique molecular identifiers. Via MiXCR, TCRdb re-called the PCR reads, giving one row per CDR3 protein. Counted here are around 300,000 distinct CDR3 sequences, over 9.5% occurring once; the ten biggest clones make up just under 7.5%. This CDR3 contains 14 residues. In germline, CDR1 is MNHEY, CDR2 SVGAGI. V gave up 6 bases and J gave up 2 bases, with 13 bases separating them. This clonotype was sampled from a boy in the first two years of life with acute myeloid leukemia, due to receive a stem cell transplant. This specimen was PBMCs, taken before TCRalphabeta/CD19-depleted stem cell transplant. The chain has TRBV6-5 and TRBJ1-2, with D perhaps TRBD1 (6 bases). The CDR3 loop is CASRPRGLNYGYTF. CDR3 nucleotide sequence: TGTGCCAGCAGGCCCAGGGGCCTGAACTATGGCTACACCTTC.